This is a list of T cell receptor beta chains from one sample in a study of PD-1 blockade in mismatch repair-deficient tumors. The protocol was immunoSEQ multiplex PCR, while the TCRdb copy is restricted to in-frame clones and leaves out a portion. This table has over 15,000 clones, roughly four fifths appearing once. Material: PBMCs, obtained 4 weeks after starting pembrolizumab. All receptors derive from an adult with mismatch repair-deficient cancer. The CDR3 runs from the conserved cysteine through the conserved F or W. D genes are given only for firm matches. Not all rows give a size; the values are once, few, many and, for expanded clones, a class.

abundance	d_gene	j_gene	v_gene	CDR3nt	CDR3aa
NA	NA	TRBJ1-1	TRBV28	TGTGCCAGCAGTAGAGGAAGGCGAAACACTGAAGCTTTCTTT	CASSRGRRNTEAFF
NA	NA	TRBJ2-7	TRBV19	TGTGCCAGTAGTATACGGGAGAGTAACCACGAGCAGTACTTC	CASSIRESNHEQYF
NA	TRBD2	TRBJ2-5	TRBV4-1	TGCGCCAGCAGCCTCGTAGCGGGAGAGACCCAGTACTTC	CASSLVAGETQYF
NA	NA	TRBJ2-3	TRBV27	TGTGCCAGCAGCCGAGCTAGCACAGATACGCAGTATTTT	CASSRASTDTQYF
NA	NA	TRBJ2-2	TRBV11-2	TGTGCCAGCAGCCCTGCCCCACAGGGCCGGGAGCTGTTTTTT	CASSPAPQGRELFF
NA	TRBD1	TRBJ1-5	TRBV30	TGTGCCTGGAGTGTACAGCAGCGTCAGGGGGCTCAGCCCCAGCATTTT	CAWSVQQRQGAQPQHF
few	NA	TRBJ2-7	TRBV12-5	TGTGCTAGTGGTTTGGTACATTACGGGAGTTTGTACGAGCAGTACTTC	CASGLVHYGSLYEQYF
NA	TRBD2	TRBJ2-1	TRBV28	TGTGCCAGCAGTTTGAGTACTAGCGGGACCTATGAGCAGTTCTTC	CASSLSTSGTYEQFF
NA	TRBD1	TRBJ1-1	TRBV10-3	TGTGCCATCACGGACAGGGGGGGGGACACTGAAGCTTTCTTT	CAITDRGGDTEAFF
NA	NA	TRBJ1-5	TRBV28	TGTGCCAGCAGCCCGATGGGCAGGGGCGTGGGTCAGCCCCAGCATTTT	CASSPMGRGVGQPQHF
few	TRBD2	TRBJ2-3	TRBV5-1	TGCGCCAGCAGCCGGGGACTAGCGGAGAGCACAGATACGCAGTATTTT	CASSRGLAESTDTQYF
NA	NA	TRBJ2-2	TRBV27	TGTGCCAGCAGCACTGGGGCTAGGGAGCTGTTTTTT	CASSTGARELFF
NA	TRBD1	TRBJ2-5	TRBV2	TGTGCCAGCAGGGGGACAGGGAAAGAGACCCAGTACTTC	CASRGTGKETQYF
NA	NA	TRBJ1-1	TRBV19	TGTGCCAGTACCCGACGGGCTGAAGCTTTCTTT	CASTRRAEAFF